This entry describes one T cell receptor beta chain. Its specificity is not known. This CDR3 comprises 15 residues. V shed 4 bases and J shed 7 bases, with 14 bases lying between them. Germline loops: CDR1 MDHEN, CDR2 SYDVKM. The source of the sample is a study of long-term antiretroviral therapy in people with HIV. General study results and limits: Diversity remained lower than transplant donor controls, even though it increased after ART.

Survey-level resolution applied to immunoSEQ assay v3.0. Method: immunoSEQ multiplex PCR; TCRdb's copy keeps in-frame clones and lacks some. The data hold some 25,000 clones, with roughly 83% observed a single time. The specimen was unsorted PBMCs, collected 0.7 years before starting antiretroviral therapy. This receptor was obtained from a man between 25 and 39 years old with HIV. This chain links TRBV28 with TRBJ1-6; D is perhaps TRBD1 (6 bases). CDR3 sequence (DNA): TGTGCCAGCAGTTATGAGGGGGTACGCAATTCACCCCTCCACTTT. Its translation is CASSYEGVRNSPLHF.